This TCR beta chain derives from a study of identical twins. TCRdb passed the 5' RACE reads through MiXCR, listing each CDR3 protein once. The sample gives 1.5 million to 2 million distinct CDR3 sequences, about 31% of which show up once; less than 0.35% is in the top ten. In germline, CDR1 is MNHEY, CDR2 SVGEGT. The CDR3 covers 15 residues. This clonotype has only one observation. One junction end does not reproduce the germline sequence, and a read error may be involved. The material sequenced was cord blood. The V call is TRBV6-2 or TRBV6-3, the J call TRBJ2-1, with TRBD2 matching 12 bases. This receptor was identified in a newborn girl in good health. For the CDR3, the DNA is TGTACCAGCATCCCTAGCGGGGGGGCTCGTAATGAGCAGTTCTTC. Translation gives CTSIPSGGARNEQFF.